This record concerns one T cell receptor beta chain sequence. Other nucleotide sequences from this sample produce the same CDR3. This entry belongs to a study of blood T cell repertoires in COVID-19. At the level of the study: Sample material is recorded as cDNA or gDNA derived from T cells, B-cell-depleted T cells, or PBMCs.

Assay: immunoSEQ multiplex PCR; the TCRdb copy retains only in-frame clones and omits some. The sample comprises hundreds of thousands of clones, 86% of which are singletons, and almost 1.5% rests with the top ten. The receptor was derived from a woman under 40 with active or convalescent COVID-19. Sequenced: peripheral blood.

DNA for the CDR3: TGCGCCAGCAGCCCGGGACAAATGAACACTGAAGCTTTCTTT. As protein: CASSPGQMNTEAFF. The chain carries TRBV5-1 and TRBJ1-1; perhaps TRBD1 as D (6 bases). Germline V gives CDR1 SGHRS, CDR2 YFSETQ. This CDR3 spans 14 amino acids. Trimming took off 4 bases at V and 0 bases at J, with 10 bases between the two ends.